The 30 T cell receptor beta chains listed next were all sequenced from one sample in a study of regulatory dendritic cells for organ transplantation listed by TCRdb under 2017. The library came from the immunoSEQ multiplex PCR assay. TCRdb took this table from immuneACCESS and kept in-frame rearrangements with V and J called. Such tables lack part of the clones; where checked against another copy, unresolved V genes explain under half of the gap, and the rest is unexplained. The sample table shows roughly 4,500 clones, and 60% are seen once. The ten top clones hold 17% of the sample. Sorted T cell subsets were CFSE-labeled and co-cultured for 4 to 6 days with allogeneic regulatory or mature dendritic cells at a 1:10 DC:T ratio. Which antigens these TCRs recognize remains unknown. The sample comprised memory CD8+ T cells from blood cultured with regulatory dendritic cells. The label giving this sample's cell subset or site can be read as: CD45RO+ memory T cells. All receptors come from a human donor in good health.

This chain joins TRBV27 and TRBJ2-1; TRBD2 is a possible D gene (7 bases). Trimming shortened V by 10 bases and J by 4 bases, and 29 bases separated the two germline ends. The length of the CDR3 is 18 residues. Germline CDR1 reads MNHEY; CDR2 reads SMNVEV (reference sequence). The CDR3 nucleotides read TGTGCCACGGACCCCCGTGAGGGGGGGGACTCCACTTACAATGAGCAGTTCTTC. This sequence encodes CATDPREGGDSTYNEQFF.

This clone was counted between two and nine times. The V call is TRBV7-9, the J call TRBJ1-1; 7 bases are a match to TRBD1. Germline CDR1 and CDR2: SEHNR and FQNEAQ (reference sequence). With 1 base clipped from V and 4 bases from J, the junction kept 3 bases outside the gene matches. CDR3 length: 14 amino acids. In DNA, the CDR3 is TGTGCCAGCAGCTTAGGCAGGGGGATCACTGAAGCTTTCTTT. It encodes CASSLGRGITEAFF. The variable domain in full, with the rest retrieved from reference TRBV7-9 and TRBJ1-1, is DTGVSQNPRHKITKRGQNVTFRCDPISEHNRLYWYRQTLGQGPEFLTYFQNEAQLEKSRLLSDRFSAERPKGSFSTLEIQRTEQGDSAMYLCASSLGRGITEAFFGQGTRLTVV.

The sample holds a few counts of this clone. The genes are TRBV11-2 and TRBJ2-7, with D possibly TRBD2 on 6 matching bases. The germline gives CDR1 SGHAT, CDR2 FQNNGV. V shed 6 bases and J shed 2 bases, with 11 bases lying between them. CDR3 length: 13 residues. The CDR3 DNA is TGTGCCAGCAGTCCGCGGGGCCCCTACGAGCAGTACTTC. Amino acids: CASSPRGPYEQYF.

The V and J genes are TRBV6-6 and TRBJ1-5, with 7 bases matching TRBD1. The CDR3 consists of 16 residues. V was clipped by 0 bases and J by 7 bases; unmatched bases: 9. Germline V CDR1 and CDR2: MNHNY, SVGAGI (reference sequence). CDR3 in DNA: TGTGCCAGCAGTTACTCGGAGACAGGGTATGACCAGCCCCAGCATTTT. It translates to CASSYSETGYDQPQHF.

The chain employs TRBV6-5 and TRBJ2-1, with 7 bases aligning to TRBD2. CDR3 length equals 14 residues. J lost 7 bases, V lost 8 bases, and 11 bases had no gene match. From germline, CDR1 is MNHEY and CDR2 SVGAGI. As DNA, the CDR3 is TGTGCCAGCCCTAAAGGAGGCGGGGGTAATGAGCAGTTCTTC. Translating gives CASPKGGGGNEQFF.

About this clone: Other nucleotide sequences in the sample specify the same CDR3. CDR3 sequence (DNA): TGTGCCAGTAGTATCACAGTTCAAGAGACCCAGTACTTC. Residues: CASSITVQETQYF. The V and J genes are TRBV19 and TRBJ2-5; D remains unclear. Between the trimmed V and J ends, which lost 3 bases and 2 bases, there was a span of 7 bases. The CDR3 runs 13 residues. Germline V gene sequence: CDR1 LNHDA, CDR2 SQIVND (reference sequence).

The chain links TRBV6-5 to TRBJ2-7; 7 positions match TRBD1. This CDR3 has 12 amino acids. J lost 6 bases, V lost 7 bases, and 6 bases had no gene match. The germline CDR1 and CDR2 sequences are MNHEY and SVGAGI. The CDR3 DNA reads as TGTGCCAGCAAGACAGGGATGCGCGAGCAGTACTTC. Protein sequence: CASKTGMREQYF.

The V and J genes are TRBV19 and TRBJ2-2, with 7 bases aligning to TRBD2. From germline, CDR1 is LNHDA and CDR2 SQIVND (reference sequence). V lost 1 base to trimming and J lost 5 bases; unmatched junction nucleotides: 1. The length of the CDR3 is 14 residues. The CDR3 loop is CASSIGGGTGELFF. In DNA, the CDR3 is TGTGCCAGTAGTATAGGGGGGGGAACCGGGGAGCTGTTTTTT.

This clone appeared once. The rearrangement links TRBV4-3 to TRBJ1-1; D might be TRBD1 (6 bases). Looked up from germline, CDR1 is LGHNA and CDR2 is YSLEER. This CDR3 has 14 residues. Deletions cut 0 bases from V and 6 bases from J, with 11 bases between. CDR3: CASSQDRGGSEAFF. The DNA for the CDR3 is TGCGCCAGCAGCCAAGACAGGGGCGGGTCTGAAGCTTTCTTT.

V and J are TRBV27 and TRBJ1-1; D gene uncertain. V lost 5 bases, J lost 0 bases, and 10 bases lay in between. CDR3 size: 14 residues. Germline assignment: CDR1 MNHEY and CDR2 SMNVEV (reference sequence). CDR3 sequence (DNA): TGTGCCAGCAGTAGGGCGGGTTTGAACACTGAAGCTTTCTTT. Translated: CASSRAGLNTEAFF.

V and J are TRBV29-1 and TRBJ2-1, with D maybe TRBD2 (6 bases). The ends were cut back, 3 bases at V and 4 bases at J, with 10 bases in the middle. Per the germline V gene, CDR1 is SQVTM and CDR2 is ANQGSEA. This CDR3 is 13 amino acids long. CDR3: CSVEWTTYNEQFF. CDR3 coding DNA: TGCAGCGTTGAGTGGACTACATACAATGAGCAGTTCTTC.

A word on this clone: At one end, the junction sequence differs from germline, possibly due to a read error. This chain connects TRBV5-3 to TRBJ2-1; no reliable D call. TRBV5-3 is an open reading frame, and its role is uncertain. CDR3 length: 15 amino acids. As DNA, the CDR3 is TGTGCCAGCAGCTTGGTGCTGAGCTCCTACAATGAGCAGTTCTTC. It is translated as CASSLVLSSYNEQFF.

The chain has TRBV4-2 and TRBJ2-3; 15 bases line up with TRBD2. In germline, CDR1 is LGHNA, CDR2 YNFKEQ. The CDR3 has 18 amino acids. V trimming: 0 bases; J trimming: 3 bases; junction bases outside the gene matches: 4. The CDR3 DNA reads TGTGCCAGCAGCCAAGATGGGACTAGCGGGGGGAAGACAGATACGCAGTATTTT. Encoded protein: CASSQDGTSGGKTDTQYF.

The rearrangement links TRBV10-1 to TRBJ2-3, with 7 bases matching TRBD2. The CDR3 contains 14 residues. Losses at the gene ends were 0 bases for V and 5 bases for J; bases not matched to a gene: 2. CDR1 and CDR2 (germline): WNHNN, SYGVQD (reference sequence). In DNA form, the CDR3 reads TGCGCCAGCAGTGAGTCTCCTAGCGGAGATACGCAGTATTTT. Its translation: CASSESPSGDTQYF.

The chain employs TRBV4-3 and TRBJ1-1; maybe TRBD1 (5 bases). V was shortened by 4 bases and J by 4 bases, with 16 bases between the two germline ends. Looked up from germline, CDR1 is LGHNA and CDR2 is YSLEER. This CDR3 contains 15 residues. CDR3 sequence reads: CASSPLGGDGTEAFF. CDR3 in DNA: TGCGCCAGCAGCCCCCTGGGGGGGGACGGCACTGAAGCTTTCTTT.

This clone has only a few counts. The DNA is left out, because the CDR3 cannot be placed on it with certainty; the CDR3 is given as TCRdb lists it. The V and J genes are TRBV11-1 and TRBJ1-2; the listed D gene, TRBD1, was not tested against the DNA. The length of the CDR3 is 13 amino acids, counting both ends. Germline lookup yields CDR1 SGHAT and CDR2 FQDESV (reference sequence). The CDR3 here is CASSSSTGYGYTF.

The chain has TRBV19 and TRBJ1-2, with 10 nucleotides matching TRBD1. Germline-derived CDR1 and CDR2 are LNHDA and SQIVND (reference sequence). Trimming cost V 4 bases and J 1 base; bases outside gene matches: 6. The CDR3 runs to 16 residues. CDR3 loop: CASSNRDRGFNYGYTF. DNA of the CDR3: TGTGCCAGTAGTAACCGGGACAGGGGTTTTAACTATGGCTACACCTTC. Drawing the rest from reference TRBV19 and TRBJ1-2, the complete variable domain is DGGITQSPKYLFRKEGQNVTLSCEQNLNHDAMYWYRQDPGQGLRLIYYSQIVNDFQKGDIAEGYSVSREKKESFPLTVTSAQKNPTAFYLCASSNRDRGFNYGYTFGSGTRLTVV.

V is TRBV5-6 and J is TRBJ1-1, with TRBD1 matching 8 bases. The CDR3 sequence is 15 residues long. Per germline, CDR1 SGHDT and CDR2 YYEEEE. J lost 5 bases, V lost 2 bases, and 8 bases had no gene match. CDR3 bases: TGTGCCAGCAGCTTTGGGGCAGGGGGCATGACTGAAGCTTTCTTT. The encoded protein is CASSFGAGGMTEAFF.

The chain couples TRBV5-6 to TRBJ2-5; D is undetermined. Trimming removed 1 base from V and 5 bases from J, with 3 bases in between. CDR1 and CDR2 from the germline V gene are SGHDT and YYEEEE. The CDR3 is made up of 11 amino acids. The CDR3 coding sequence is TGTGCCAGCAGCTTGTCGGAGACCCAGTACTTC. It is translated as CASSLSETQYF.

This chain uses TRBV7-8 with TRBJ2-3, with 7 bases identical to TRBD2. The germline gives CDR1 SGHVS, CDR2 FQNEAQ. Trimming took 3 bases from V and 3 from J; bases not matched to a gene: 3. The CDR3 is made up of 14 amino acids. The CDR3 protein is CASSFSGGTDTQYF. The CDR3 nucleotides are TGTGCCAGCAGCTTCTCCGGGGGGACAGATACGCAGTATTTT.

This clone was picked up a small number of times. The chain uses TRBV5-4 and TRBJ1-2, with D uncertain. Germline V gene data show CDR1 as SGHNT and CDR2 as YYREEE (reference sequence). The V and J ends lost 5 bases and 1 base respectively, with 6 bases between them. The CDR3 covers 12 residues. The CDR3: CASRSYNYGYTF. CDR3 DNA: TGTGCCAGCAGGTCGTATAACTATGGCTACACCTTC.

The chain employs TRBV7-2 and TRBJ2-1; the D gene is possibly TRBD1 (5 bases). The CDR3 has 13 residues. V lost 5 bases to trimming and J lost 6 bases, with 11 bases between them. From germline, CDR1 is SGHTA and CDR2 FQGNSA. The CDR3 DNA is TGTGCCAGCAGCCAGGACAACGCCAATGAGCAGTTCTTC. This gives the protein CASSQDNANEQFF.

The rearrangement links TRBV4-1 to TRBJ2-7, with no clear D. Germline V gene sequence: CDR1 MGHRA, CDR2 YSYEKL. V shed 0 bases and J shed 5 bases, with 8 bases lying between them. This CDR3 is 13 amino acids long. Written as DNA, the CDR3 is TGCGCCAGCAGCCAAGATAGAGTTGACGAGCAGTACTTC. It codes for CASSQDRVDEQYF.

The chain recombines TRBV4-3 with TRBJ1-4; D not certain. This CDR3 has 15 amino acids. V was cut by 0 bases and J by 1 base, with 6 bases left in between. Germline-derived CDR1 and CDR2 are LGHNA and YSLEER. The DNA for the CDR3 is TGCGCCAGCAGCCAAGAGGGGAGAACTAATGAAAAACTGTTTTTT. Its translation: CASSQEGRTNEKLFF.

The chain couples TRBV2 to TRBJ2-5, with D possibly matching TRBD2 (5 bases). The CDR3 has 16 amino acids. The V end lost 2 bases, the J end lost 0 bases, and 13 bases lay between the germline ends. Germline V gene data show CDR1 as SNHLY and CDR2 as FYNNEI. CDR3 loop: CASSEPVLEYQETQYF. In DNA, the CDR3 is TGTGCCAGCAGTGAACCTGTACTAGAGTACCAAGAGACCCAGTACTTC.

The CDR3 loop reads CASRGTSGGANTGELFF. CDR3 nucleotide sequence: TGTGCCAGCAGGGGGACTAGCGGGGGAGCGAACACCGGGGAGCTGTTTTTT. V and J are TRBV7-2 and TRBJ2-2, with 14 positions matching TRBD2. The germline gives CDR1 SGHTA, CDR2 FQGNSA. The CDR3 is 17 residues long. V shed 6 bases, J shed 0 bases, and the junction held 3 bases outside the gene matches.

On this clone: A much larger clone differs by one base, so this may be a read error. This chain uses TRBV9 with TRBJ2-7; D is possibly TRBD1 (9 bases). The V gene's germline CDR1 is SGDLS and CDR2 YYNGEE. The CDR3 has 15 residues. CDR3 nucleotide sequence: TGTGCCAACAGCGTAGCGGGAACAGGGGGCAGCGAGCAGTACTTC. This encodes CANSVAGTGGSEQYF.

The rearrangement uses TRBV4-3 and TRBJ2-5, with D possibly being TRBD2 (6 bases). The germline V and J ends were trimmed by 0 bases and 1 base, with 15 bases remaining between them. This CDR3 contains 17 residues. CDR1 is LGHNA, CDR2 YSLEER, per germline. The CDR3 DNA follows: TGCGCCAGCAGCCAAGAAATTGGAGCGGGTACCCAAGAGACCCAGTACTTC. Protein: CASSQEIGAGTQETQYF.

The chain joins TRBV27 to TRBJ1-1; possibly TRBD1 for D (6 bases). V lost 3 bases and J 4 bases, leaving 9 bases between the germline ends. CDR1 is MNHEY and CDR2 is SMNVEV in the germline V gene (reference sequence). The CDR3 contains 13 residues. CDR3 region: CASSFGQSTEAFF. The CDR3 DNA sequence: TGTGCCAGCAGTTTCGGACAGTCCACTGAAGCTTTCTTT.

This rearrangement joins TRBV4-3 to TRBJ2-2, with 10 bases aligning to TRBD1. This CDR3 is 15 amino acids long. Trimming cost V 7 bases and J 4 bases; bases outside gene matches: 6. Germline loops: CDR1 LGHNA, CDR2 YSLEER. The CDR3 is CASTPRTGGTGELFF. CDR3 DNA sequence: TGCGCCAGCACCCCCAGGACAGGGGGCACCGGGGAGCTGTTTTTT.